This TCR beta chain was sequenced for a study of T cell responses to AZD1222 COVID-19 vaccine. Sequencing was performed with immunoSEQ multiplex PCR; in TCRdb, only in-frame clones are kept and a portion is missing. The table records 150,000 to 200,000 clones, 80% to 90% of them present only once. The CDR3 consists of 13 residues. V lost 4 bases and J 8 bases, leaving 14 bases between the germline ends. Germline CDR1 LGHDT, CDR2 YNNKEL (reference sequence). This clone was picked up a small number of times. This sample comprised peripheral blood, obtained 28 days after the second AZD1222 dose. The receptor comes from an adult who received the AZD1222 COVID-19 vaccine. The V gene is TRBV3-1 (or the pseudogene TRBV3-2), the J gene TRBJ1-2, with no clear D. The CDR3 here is CASSLEQAGGYTF. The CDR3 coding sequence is TGTGCCAGCAGCCTTGAGCAAGCTGGAGGCTACACCTTC.